This T cell receptor (beta chain) was sequenced in a study of shared clonotypes between healthy human individuals. Positively selected for CCR7, the CD45RO-negative cells used as naive CD8 cells excluded terminally differentiated effector memory CD45RA+ cells. Trimming took 7 bases from V and 2 from J, leaving 11 bases between them. The CDR3 runs to 14 residues. The germline V gene has CDR1 PRHDT and CDR2 FYEKMQ (reference sequence). Sequenced by immunoSEQ multiplex PCR; TCRdb stores in-frame clones only, minus some. The table records some 2,100,000 clones, about 92% of them present only once. The chain employs TRBV13 and TRBJ2-2; D is ambiguous. Source material: naive CD8+ T cells from PBMCs. The TCR was taken from a young man in good health. Some clones in this sample may be carry-over from other donors' samples. CDR3 sequence (DNA): TGTGCCAGCAAAACCCTGACCAACACCGGGGAGCTGTTTTTT. It specifies CASKTLTNTGELFF.